There are a few counts of the clone carrying this T cell receptor (beta chain). Its target is unknown. TCRdb independently ran MiXCR on the 5' RACE reads; one entry per CDR3 protein. The table lists 450,000 to 600,000 distinct CDR3 sequences, 17% of them singletons. This specimen belongs to a study of T cells after yellow fever vaccination. Overall study: It was SMART-Seq v4 Ultra Low Input that prepared the fractions with low cell numbers. Broader study findings: Though it reached lower strength, the secondary response hit its peak faster, day 5 versus 15. Clonotypes appearing in both CD4 and CD8 compartments existed, and their share was small. Post-booster samples contained most primary-vaccination clones (about 95% CD4, 88% CD8).

Trimming stripped 5 bases from V and 0 bases from J, with 11 bases between. This CDR3 is built from 13 residues. Germline values: CDR1 DFQATT, CDR2 SNEGSKA (reference sequence). J is TRBJ2-7 and V is TRBV20-1; D not certain. The receptor was isolated from a man younger than 35 who received the YFV17D yellow fever vaccine. The source was PBMCs, collected about 5 days after the first yellow fever vaccination. For the CDR3, the DNA is TGCAGTGCTTCCGGCAGGAGCTCCTACGAGCAGTACTTC. Protein: CSASGRSSYEQYF.